Presented here are 3 T cell receptor beta chains from one specimen sequenced in a study of T cells in Graves' hyperthyroidism and ophthalmopathy. The TCR beta CDR3 regions underwent amplification using RNA transcripts as the source. An initial round of RT-PCR targeting the TCR CDR3 relied on the HTBI primer set. TCRdb used MiXCR to reprocess the multiplex PCR reads, holding one entry per CDR3 protein. The data show 250,000 to 300,000 distinct CDR3 sequences, 12% to 15% seen once. Material for sequencing was blood. The receptor source for this set is a woman in her forties with Graves' hyperthyroidism.

The chain employs TRBV28 and TRBJ2-5; a weak D match, TRBD1 (5 bases). Trimming cost V 5 bases and J 4 bases, with 17 bases left between them. Germline V gene lookup returns CDR1 MDHEN and CDR2 SYDVKM. CDR3 length: 15 residues. CDR3 amino acids: CASSIRQWGGETQYF. The DNA for the CDR3 is TGTGCCAGCAGTATCCGACAGTGGGGCGGAGAGACCCAGTACTTC.

This clonotype was seen ten or more times. The chain's CDR3 is CSVVDRGHQGGANVLTF. The CDR3, as DNA: TGCAGCGTTGTGGACAGGGGGCATCAAGGTGGGGCCAACGTCCTGACTTTC. This sequence joins TRBV29-1 and TRBJ2-6; TRBD1 agrees at 11 bases. V shed 4 bases, J shed 3 bases, and the junction held 8 bases outside the gene matches. Germline CDR1 and CDR2: SQVTM and ANQGSEA. The CDR3 runs to 17 residues.

At least ten counts were recorded for this clonotype. The chain has TRBV5-1 and TRBJ1-5; D is unclear. Trimming took off 0 bases at V and 5 bases at J, with 12 bases between the two ends. Germline CDR1 is SGHRS and CDR2 is YFSETQ. This CDR3 is built from 15 residues. The CDR3 region is CASSLEASPHQPQHF. CDR3 bases: TGCGCCAGCAGCTTGGAGGCCAGCCCTCATCAGCCCCAGCATTTT.